This T cell receptor beta chain derives from a study of response to subunit inactivated influenza vaccine. Study-wide results and limits: The authors suggested that few new T cells are recruited per seasonal influenza vaccination.

One entry per CDR3 protein, called by TCRdb with MiXCR from the RT-PCR reads. The data hold 500,000 to 600,000 distinct CDR3 sequences, with approximately 16% observed a single time. V was clipped by 7 bases and J by 1 base; unmatched bases: 13. The V gene's germline CDR1 is MNHEY and CDR2 SVGEGT. The CDR3 is made up of 17 amino acids. This clonotype was found a few times. Its cognate antigen is unknown. The sequenced sample was CD4+ T cells sorted from PBMCs, obtained around 2 years after vaccination. The rearrangement uses TRBV6-2 or TRBV6-3 and TRBJ2-1, with 7 positions matching TRBD2. The sequence derives from a man between 50 and 69 years old who received an inactivated influenza vaccine. CDR3 in amino acids: CASNLAMGGLSYNEQFF. CDR3 coding DNA: TGTGCCAGCAACCTGGCGATGGGAGGGCTGTCCTACAATGAGCAGTTCTTC.